Listed below are T cell receptor beta chains from one sample, sequenced in a study of cytomegalovirus exposure and HLA in healthy donors. TCRdb's table, derived via immunoSEQ multiplex PCR, lists solely in-frame clones and lacks some. The repertoire holds 120,000 or so clones, with 70% to 90% as singletons. Sequences were obtained from PBMCs. The receptor set was obtained from a woman aged 18-29 years in good health and CMV-seronegative. Each CDR3 is given with its conserved first and last residue. The D gene is left open where the match is weak. Not all rows give a size; the values are once, few, many and, for expanded clones, a class.

abundance	j_gene	d_gene	v_gene	CDR3aa	CDR3nt
-	TRBJ2-3	TRBD2	TRBV7-3	CASSFSSGDPTTQYF	TGTGCCAGCAGCTTTTCCAGCGGGGATCCGACTACGCAGTATTTT
-	TRBJ2-1	-	TRBV19	CASSIAARAGEQFF	TGTGCCAGTAGTATAGCGGCTCGGGCGGGTGAGCAGTTCTTC
-	TRBJ2-7	TRBD2	TRBV13	CASSSTGLAGSYEQYF	TGTGCCAGCAGCTCGACAGGACTAGCGGGGTCCTACGAGCAGTACTTC
-	TRBJ1-1	TRBD1	TRBV9	CASSEPGTENTEAFF	TGTGCCAGCAGCGAACCCGGGACAGAGAACACTGAAGCTTTCTTT
-	TRBJ2-7	-	TRBV2	CASSVDQAAYEQYF	TGTGCCAGCAGTGTAGACCAGGCCGCCTACGAGCAGTACTTC
-	TRBJ2-5	-	TRBV7-2	CASSSRDWQHYF	TGTGCCAGCAGCTCCCGGGACTGGCAGCATTACTTC
-	TRBJ2-1	-	TRBV28	CASSPSTKGKNEQFF	TGTGCCAGCAGTCCTTCGACTAAGGGTAAGAATGAGCAGTTCTTC
-	TRBJ1-4	TRBD1	TRBV27	CASSVGTGGVEKLFF	TGTGCCAGCAGTGTCGGGACAGGGGGCGTTGAAAAACTGTTTTTT
-	TRBJ2-3	-	TRBV5-4	CASSSEGVGTDTQYF	TGTGCCAGCAGCTCCGAGGGGGTAGGCACAGATACGCAGTATTTT
-	TRBJ1-2	TRBD1	TRBV6-1	CAISESPLDRANYGYTF	TGTGCCATCAGTGAGTCACCACTAGACAGGGCTAACTATGGCTACACCTTC
-	TRBJ2-1	-	TRBV27	CASTQGGHNEQFF	TGTGCCAGCACCCAGGGGGGCCACAATGAGCAGTTCTTC
-	TRBJ1-2	TRBD1	TRBV27	CASSFDRGLAGYTF	TGTGCCAGCAGTTTCGACAGGGGGCTGGCTGGCTACACCTTC
-	TRBJ1-2	TRBD1	TRBV5-1	CASSTGQWNYGYTF	TGCGCCAGCAGCACGGGACAGTGGAACTATGGCTACACCTTC
-	TRBJ2-2	TRBD2	TRBV28	CASSSLAGTDTGELFF	TGTGCCAGCAGTTCCCTAGCGGGGACAGACACCGGGGAGCTGTTTTTT
-	TRBJ2-5	-	TRBV27	CASSTPPLATQYF	TGTGCCAGCAGTACCCCGCCCCTAGCGACCCAGTACTTC
-	TRBJ2-3	-	TRBV12-5	CASGFGDVGTDTQYF	TGTGCTAGTGGCTTCGGGGATGTCGGGACAGATACGCAGTATTTT
-	TRBJ2-5	TRBD1	TRBV27	CASSLRPGGGRETQYF	TGTGCCAGCAGTTTACGGCCAGGGGGTGGTCGGGAGACCCAGTACTTC
-	TRBJ2-5	-	TRBV19	CASSQNHQETQYF	TGTGCCAGTAGCCAGAATCACCAAGAGACCCAGTACTTC
-	TRBJ1-2	TRBD1	TRBV4-2	CASSQVQGERLNGYTF	TGTGCCAGCAGCCAAGTTCAGGGGGAGCGACTAAATGGCTACACCTTC
-	TRBJ1-1	-	TRBV27	CASSLLSGAGTEAFF	TGTGCCAGCAGTTTATTGTCAGGGGCGGGCACTGAAGCTTTCTTT
-	TRBJ1-2	TRBD1	TRBV5-4	CASSPGQVHYGYTF	TGTGCCAGCAGCCCCGGACAGGTCCACTATGGCTACACCTTC
-	TRBJ1-6	-	TRBV28	CAVRQDNSPLHF	TGTGCCGTTAGACAGGATAATTCACCCCTCCACTTT
-	TRBJ1-1	-	TRBV19	CASNQAMNTEAFF	TGTGCCAGTAACCAGGCGATGAACACTGAAGCTTTCTTT
once	TRBJ2-1	-	TRBV6-6	CASRHEFEQFF	TGTGCCAGCAGACACGAATTCGAGCAGTTCTTC
-	TRBJ1-3	TRBD1	TRBV10-1	CASRAPGTGVFGNTIYF	TGCGCCAGCAGAGCCCCCGGGACAGGGGTCTTTGGAAACACCATATATTTT
-	TRBJ1-1	-	TRBV5-6	CASSAKDKTFEAFF	TGTGCCAGCAGCGCAAAGGACAAGACTTTTGAAGCTTTCTTT
-	TRBJ2-6	-	TRBV19	CASSVYSGANVLTF	TGTGCCAGTAGTGTTTACTCTGGGGCCAACGTCCTGACTTTC
-	TRBJ2-2	-	TRBV30	CAWRGHLWSGELFF	TGTGCCTGGAGGGGCCACTTGTGGTCCGGGGAGCTGTTTTTT
-	TRBJ2-5	TRBD1	TRBV18	CASSQGTGETQYF	TGTGCCAGCTCACAGGGGACAGGGGAGACCCAGTACTTC
-	TRBJ2-7	-	TRBV21-1	CASSKASGGDTYEQYF	TGTGCCAGCAGCAAAGCCAGCGGGGGGGATACCTACGAGCAGTACTTC
once	TRBJ2-1	TRBD2	TRBV6-1	CASSVPSGTNPNNEQFF	TGTGCCAGCAGTGTACCATCCGGGACTAACCCCAACAATGAGCAGTTCTTC
-	TRBJ2-3	-	TRBV7-2	CASSLVVGGSTDTQYF	TGTGCCAGCAGCTTAGTTGTCGGGGGTAGCACAGATACGCAGTATTTT
-	TRBJ1-2	-	TRBV11-3	CASSLTETNYGYTF	TGTGCCAGCAGCTTAACAGAAACTAACTATGGCTACACCTTC
-	TRBJ1-1	-	TRBV5-1	CASSLDSLNTEAFF	TGCGCCAGCAGCTTAGACAGCTTGAACACTGAAGCTTTCTTT
few	TRBJ1-5	-	TRBV4-1	CASSQEGGKGNQPQHF	TGCGCCAGCAGCCAAGAAGGAGGGAAGGGCAATCAGCCCCAGCATTTT
once	TRBJ1-1	-	TRBV10-1	CASRPDRNTEAFF	TGCGCCAGTCGACCGGACAGGAACACTGAAGCTTTCTTT
-	TRBJ2-1	TRBD2	TRBV7-6	CASSPIAGGPDNEQFF	TGTGCCAGCAGCCCGATAGCGGGAGGGCCCGACAATGAGCAGTTCTTC
-	TRBJ2-1	-	TRBV9	CASSDREYNEQFF	TGTGCCAGCAGCGACAGGGAATACAATGAGCAGTTCTTC
-	TRBJ2-3	-	TRBV9	CASSARGASPSDTQYF	TGTGCCAGCAGCGCCCGGGGGGCCAGCCCTTCAGATACGCAGTATTTT
-	TRBJ2-7	TRBD1	TRBV18	CASSPKPGQTYEQYF	TGTGCCAGCTCACCAAAACCGGGACAGACCTACGAGCAGTACTTC